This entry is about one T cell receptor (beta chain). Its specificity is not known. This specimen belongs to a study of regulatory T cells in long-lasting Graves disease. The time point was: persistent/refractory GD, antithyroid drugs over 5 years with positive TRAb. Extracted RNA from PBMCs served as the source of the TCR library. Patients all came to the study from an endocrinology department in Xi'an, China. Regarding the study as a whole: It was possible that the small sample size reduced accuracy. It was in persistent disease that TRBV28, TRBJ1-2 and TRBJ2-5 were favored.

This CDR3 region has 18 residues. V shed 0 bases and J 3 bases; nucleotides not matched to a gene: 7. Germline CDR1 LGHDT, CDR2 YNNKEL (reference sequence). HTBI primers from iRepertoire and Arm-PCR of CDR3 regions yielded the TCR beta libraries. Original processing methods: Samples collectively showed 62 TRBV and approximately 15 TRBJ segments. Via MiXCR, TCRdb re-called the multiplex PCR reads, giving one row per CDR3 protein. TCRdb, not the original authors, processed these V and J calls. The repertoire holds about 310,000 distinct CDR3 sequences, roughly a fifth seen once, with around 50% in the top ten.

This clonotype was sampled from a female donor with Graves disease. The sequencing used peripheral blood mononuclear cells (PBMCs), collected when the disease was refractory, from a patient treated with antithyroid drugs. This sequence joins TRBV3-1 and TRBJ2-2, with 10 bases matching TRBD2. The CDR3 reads CASSQDPGLASYTGELFF. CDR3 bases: TGTGCCAGCAGCCAAGACCCGGGACTAGCGAGTTACACCGGGGAGCTGTTTTTT.